This T cell receptor (beta chain) was documented in a study of T-cell memory formation after mild COVID-19. For this clonotype: As yet, its antigen is unknown.

TCRdb ran MiXCR on the 5' RACE reads and lists one entry per CDR3 protein. The table has a few hundred thousand distinct CDR3 sequences, roughly a fifth seen once. Germline V CDR1 and CDR2: SQVTM, ANQGSEA. V lost 7 bases, J lost 1 base, and 11 bases lay in between. The CDR3 has 13 residues. Study-wide results and caveats: Among clones contracting day 15 to 85, CD4/CD8 was balanced, whereas later expanders leaned CD4+.

Sequenced sample: PBMCs or a T cell subset sorted from them (not recorded which). The clonotype originates from a man between 18 and 35 years old who had mild COVID-19 (a few samples of this study predate the infection). Cell type and time point are not known. J is TRBJ2-1 and V is TRBV29-1; a possible D gene is TRBD2 (5 bases). The CDR3 sequence: CSGDSGSYNEQFF. The CDR3 bases are TGCAGCGGGGATTCGGGATCCTACAATGAGCAGTTCTTC.